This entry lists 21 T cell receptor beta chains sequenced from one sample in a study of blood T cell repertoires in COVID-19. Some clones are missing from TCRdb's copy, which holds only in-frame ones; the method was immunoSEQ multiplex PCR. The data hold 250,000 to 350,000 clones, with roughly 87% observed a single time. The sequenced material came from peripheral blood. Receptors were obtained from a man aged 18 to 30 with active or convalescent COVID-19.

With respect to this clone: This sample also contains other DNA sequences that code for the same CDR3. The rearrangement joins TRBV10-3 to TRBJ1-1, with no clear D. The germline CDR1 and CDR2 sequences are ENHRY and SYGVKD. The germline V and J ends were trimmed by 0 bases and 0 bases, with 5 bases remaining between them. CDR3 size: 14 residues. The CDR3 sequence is CAISESTVNTEAFF. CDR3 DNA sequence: TGTGCCATCAGTGAGTCAACAGTGAACACTGAAGCTTTCTTT.

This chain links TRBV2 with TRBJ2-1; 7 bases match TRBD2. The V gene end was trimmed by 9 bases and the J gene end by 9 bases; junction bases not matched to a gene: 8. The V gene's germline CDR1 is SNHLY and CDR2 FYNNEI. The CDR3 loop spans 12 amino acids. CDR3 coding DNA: TGTGCCAGATCCGGCCGGGAGGCTGAGCAGTTCTTC. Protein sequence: CARSGREAEQFF.

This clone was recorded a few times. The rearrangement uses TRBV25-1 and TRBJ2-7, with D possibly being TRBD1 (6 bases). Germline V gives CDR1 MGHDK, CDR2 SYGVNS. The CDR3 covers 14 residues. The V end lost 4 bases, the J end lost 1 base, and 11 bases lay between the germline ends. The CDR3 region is CASSATGNSYEQYF. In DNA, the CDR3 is TGTGCCAGCAGTGCCACAGGGAATTCCTACGAGCAGTACTTC.

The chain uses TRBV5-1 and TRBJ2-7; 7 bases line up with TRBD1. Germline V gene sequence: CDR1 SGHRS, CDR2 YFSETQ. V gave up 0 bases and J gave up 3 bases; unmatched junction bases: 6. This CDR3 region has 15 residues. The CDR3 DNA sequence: TGCGCCAGCAGCTTGGCCGAGGGGGCGGGCTACGAGCAGTACTTC. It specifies CASSLAEGAGYEQYF.

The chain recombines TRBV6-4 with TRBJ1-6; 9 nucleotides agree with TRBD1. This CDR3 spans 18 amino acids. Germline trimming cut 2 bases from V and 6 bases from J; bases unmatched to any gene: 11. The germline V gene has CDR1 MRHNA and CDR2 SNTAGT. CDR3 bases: TGTGCCAGCAGTGACGGTTGGGGACAGGGCGTATTTAATTCACCCCTCCACTTT. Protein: CASSDGWGQGVFNSPLHF.

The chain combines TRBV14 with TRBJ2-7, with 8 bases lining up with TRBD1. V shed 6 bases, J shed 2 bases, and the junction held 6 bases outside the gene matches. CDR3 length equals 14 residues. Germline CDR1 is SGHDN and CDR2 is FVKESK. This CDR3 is CASRMTGAAYEQYF. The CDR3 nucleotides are TGTGCCAGCAGAATGACAGGGGCAGCCTACGAGCAGTACTTC.

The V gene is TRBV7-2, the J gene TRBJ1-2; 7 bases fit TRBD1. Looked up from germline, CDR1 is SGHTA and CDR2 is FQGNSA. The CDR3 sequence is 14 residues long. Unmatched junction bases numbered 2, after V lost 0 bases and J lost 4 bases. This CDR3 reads CASSLAWTGYGYTF. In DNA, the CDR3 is TGTGCCAGCAGCTTAGCTTGGACAGGCTATGGCTACACCTTC.

CDR3 loop: CASSPYQQVYRGSGYTF. Written as DNA, the CDR3 is TGTGCCAGCAGCCCCTACCAGCAAGTCTACAGGGGGAGTGGCTACACCTTC. The chain recombines TRBV3-1 (or the pseudogene TRBV3-2) with TRBJ1-2; 8 positions match TRBD1. This CDR3 region has 17 residues. With V trimmed by 4 bases and J by 7 bases, 17 bases remained unmatched. Germline CDR1 and CDR2: LGHDT and YNNKEL (reference sequence).

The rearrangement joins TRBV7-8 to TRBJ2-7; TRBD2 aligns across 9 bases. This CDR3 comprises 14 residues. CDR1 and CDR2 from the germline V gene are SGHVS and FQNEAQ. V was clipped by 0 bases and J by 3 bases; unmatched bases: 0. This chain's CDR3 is CASSLASGGYEQYF. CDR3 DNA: TGTGCCAGCAGCTTAGCTAGCGGGGGCTACGAGCAGTACTTC.

CDR3 sequence (DNA): TGTGCCAGCAGCTTCCCCGGGGGATCGGGTATCACTGAAGCTTTCTTT. Its protein product is CASSFPGGSGITEAFF. The gene calls are TRBV7-6 and TRBJ1-1, with a possible D match to TRBD1 (5 bases). The CDR3 length is 16 residues. Germline lookup yields CDR1 SGHVS and CDR2 FNYEAQ. V was shortened by 3 bases and J by 4 bases, with 18 bases between the two germline ends.

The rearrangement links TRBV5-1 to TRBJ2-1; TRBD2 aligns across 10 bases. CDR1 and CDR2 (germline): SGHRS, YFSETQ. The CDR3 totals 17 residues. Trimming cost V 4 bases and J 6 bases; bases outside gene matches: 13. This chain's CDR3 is CASSRRTSGGDGNEQFF. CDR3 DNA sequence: TGCGCCAGCAGCCGCCGGACGAGCGGGGGGGACGGCAATGAGCAGTTCTTC.

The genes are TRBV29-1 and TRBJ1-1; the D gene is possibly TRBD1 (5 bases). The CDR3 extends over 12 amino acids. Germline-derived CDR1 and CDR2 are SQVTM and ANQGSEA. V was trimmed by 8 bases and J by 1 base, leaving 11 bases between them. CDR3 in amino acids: CSSGTQNTEAFF. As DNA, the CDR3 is TGCAGCTCCGGGACTCAGAACACTGAAGCTTTCTTT.

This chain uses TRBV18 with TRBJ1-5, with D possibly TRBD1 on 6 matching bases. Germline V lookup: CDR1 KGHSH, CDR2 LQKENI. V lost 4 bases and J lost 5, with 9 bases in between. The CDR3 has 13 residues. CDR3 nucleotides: TGTGCCAGCTCACGGGGGCTAGATCAGCCCCAGCATTTT. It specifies CASSRGLDQPQHF.

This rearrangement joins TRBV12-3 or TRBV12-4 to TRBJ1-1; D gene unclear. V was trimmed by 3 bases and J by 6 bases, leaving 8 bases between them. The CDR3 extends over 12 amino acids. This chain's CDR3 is CASSLTSSEAFF. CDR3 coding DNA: TGTGCCAGCAGTTTGACTTCCTCTGAAGCTTTCTTT.

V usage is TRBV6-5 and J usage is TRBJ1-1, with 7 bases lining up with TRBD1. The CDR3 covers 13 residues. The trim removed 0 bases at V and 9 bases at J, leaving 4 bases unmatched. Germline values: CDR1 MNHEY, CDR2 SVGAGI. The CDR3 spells CASSYSRDSKAFF. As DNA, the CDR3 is TGTGCCAGCAGTTACTCCAGGGACAGCAAAGCTTTCTTT.

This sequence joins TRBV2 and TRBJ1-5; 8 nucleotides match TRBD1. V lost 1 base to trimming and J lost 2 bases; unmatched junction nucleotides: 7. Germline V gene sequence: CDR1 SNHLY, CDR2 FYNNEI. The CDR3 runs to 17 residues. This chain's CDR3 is CASSEGETGEGNQPQHF. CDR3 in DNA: TGTGCCAGCAGTGAAGGGGAGACAGGGGAGGGCAATCAGCCCCAGCATTTT. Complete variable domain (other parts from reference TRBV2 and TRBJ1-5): EPEVTQTPSHQVTQMGQEVILRCVPISNHLYFYWYRQILGQKVEFLVSFYNNEISEKSEIFDDQFSVERPDGSNFTLKIRSTKLEDSAMYFCASSEGETGEGNQPQHFGDGTRLSIL.

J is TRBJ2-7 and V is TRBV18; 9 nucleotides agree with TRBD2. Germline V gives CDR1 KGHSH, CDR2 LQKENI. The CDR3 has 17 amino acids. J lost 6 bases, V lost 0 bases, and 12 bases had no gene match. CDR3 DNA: TGTGCCAGCTCACCACCCAGTCTCACCAGCGGGGGGCTCGAGCAGTACTTC. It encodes CASSPPSLTSGGLEQYF.

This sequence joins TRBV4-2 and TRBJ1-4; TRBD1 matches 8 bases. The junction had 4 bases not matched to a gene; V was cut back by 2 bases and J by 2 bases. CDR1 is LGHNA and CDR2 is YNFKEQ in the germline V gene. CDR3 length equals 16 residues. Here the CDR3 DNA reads TGTGCCAGCAGCCAACGTCGGACAGGGACTAATGAAAAACTGTTTTTT. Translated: CASSQRRTGTNEKLFF.

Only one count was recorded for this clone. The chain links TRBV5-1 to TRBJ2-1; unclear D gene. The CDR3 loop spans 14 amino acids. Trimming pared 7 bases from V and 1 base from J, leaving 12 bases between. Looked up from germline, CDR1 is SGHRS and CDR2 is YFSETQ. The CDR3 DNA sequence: TGCGCCAGCGCAGAGGCGCAATCCTACAATGAGCAGTTCTTC. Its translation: CASAEAQSYNEQFF.

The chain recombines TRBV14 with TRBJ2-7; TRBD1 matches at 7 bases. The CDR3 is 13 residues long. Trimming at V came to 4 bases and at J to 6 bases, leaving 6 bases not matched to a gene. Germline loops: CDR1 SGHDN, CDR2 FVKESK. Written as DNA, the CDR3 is TGTGCCAGCAGCCGCCTACAGGGGTCCGAGCAGTACTTC. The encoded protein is CASSRLQGSEQYF.

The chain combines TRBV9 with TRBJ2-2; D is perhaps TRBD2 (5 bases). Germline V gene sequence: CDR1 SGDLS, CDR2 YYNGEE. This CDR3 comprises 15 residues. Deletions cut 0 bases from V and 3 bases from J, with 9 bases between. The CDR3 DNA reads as TGTGCCAGCAGCGTAGACGGGGTTCACACCGGGGAGCTGTTTTTT. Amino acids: CASSVDGVHTGELFF.